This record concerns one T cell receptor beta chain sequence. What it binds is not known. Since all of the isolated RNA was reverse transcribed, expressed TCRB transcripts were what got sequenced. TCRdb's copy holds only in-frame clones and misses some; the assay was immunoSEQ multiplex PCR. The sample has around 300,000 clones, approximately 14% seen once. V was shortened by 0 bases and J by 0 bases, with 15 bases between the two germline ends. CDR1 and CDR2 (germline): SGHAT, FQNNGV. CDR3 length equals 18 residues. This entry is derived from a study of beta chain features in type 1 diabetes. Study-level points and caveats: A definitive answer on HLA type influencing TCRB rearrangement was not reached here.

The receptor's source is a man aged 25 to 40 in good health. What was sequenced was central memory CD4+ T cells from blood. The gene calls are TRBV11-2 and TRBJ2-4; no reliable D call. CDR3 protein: CASSLDSGSRLAKNIQYF. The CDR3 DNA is TGTGCCAGCAGCTTAGATTCGGGCTCCCGGCTAGCCAAAAACATTCAGTACTTC.